This T cell receptor (beta chain) was sequenced in a study of blood T cell repertoires in COVID-19. On the study more broadly: Whether acute or convalescent, the COVID-19 samples came from the United States, Italy and Spain. From T cells, B-cell-depleted T cells, or PBMCs came the material, which was cDNA or gDNA.

The CDR3 is made up of 17 amino acids. Germline V lookup: CDR1 SSHAT, CDR2 FNYEAQ (reference sequence). Authors' analysis steps: The assay estimated nucleated cells by amplifying reference gene primers. Only in-frame clones appear in the TCRdb table, and some are missing; sequencing was by immunoSEQ multiplex PCR. V and J calls and clone size follow that table, whereas D and trimming were derived from the DNA. Of fewer than 350,000 clones in the sample, 81% were seen once. This clone has more than one count but fewer than ten. One junction end does not reproduce the germline sequence, and a read error may be involved.

The specimen sequenced was peripheral blood. The rearrangement links TRBV7-7 to TRBJ1-3; D remains ambiguous. This TCR was recovered from a woman aged 55-70 years with active or convalescent COVID-19. The CDR3 nucleotides are TGTGCTAGCAGCCCAGAACAGATTACTAGCTCTGGAAACACCATATATTTT. This encodes CASSPEQITSSGNTIYF.